The 23 T cell receptor beta chains listed next were all sequenced from one sample in a study of shared clonotypes between healthy human individuals. Produced via immunoSEQ multiplex PCR; TCRdb's table is partial and in-frame only. There are approximately 2,300,000 clones in the sample; 85% to 95% occur only once, and around 0.4% lies in the top ten. The sequenced sample was naive CD4+ T cells from PBMCs. Subset denoted: CD45RA+ positively selected. These receptors came from a man between 18 and 29 years old in good health. Some clones in this sample may be carry-over from other donors' samples.

This chain joins TRBV30 and TRBJ1-5; 8 bases map to TRBD1. V gave up 2 bases and J gave up 7 bases; unmatched junction bases: 7. Germline CDR1 GTSNPN, CDR2 SVGIG (reference sequence). The CDR3 spans 14 residues. CDR3 nucleotides: TGTGCCTGGAGTTCGACGGACAGGGCGCAGCCCCAGCATTTT. Protein: CAWSSTDRAQPQHF.

As to this clone: The same CDR3 can be traced to other DNA sequences in this sample. The V gene is TRBV5-1, the J gene TRBJ2-7, with D possibly matching TRBD2 (7 bases). V lost 0 bases, J lost 1 base, and 11 bases lay in between. CDR3 length equals 15 residues. Germline V CDR1 and CDR2: SGHRS, YFSETQ. The CDR3 here is CASSLEGGTSYEQYF. The CDR3 DNA is TGCGCCAGCAGCTTGGAGGGGGGGACATCCTACGAGCAGTACTTC.

The chain couples TRBV7-8 to TRBJ2-5, with TRBD2 matching over 9 bases. Germline V gene lookup returns CDR1 SGHVS and CDR2 FQNEAQ. The length of the CDR3 is 15 residues. V lost 6 bases to trimming and J lost 5 bases; unmatched junction nucleotides: 10. Here the CDR3 DNA reads TGTGCCAGCAGTTACGGCGGGAGGGCCAGGGAGACCCAGTACTTC. Encoded protein: CASSYGGRARETQYF.

J is TRBJ1-2 and V is TRBV7-3; D is ambiguous. Germline CDR1 SGHTA, CDR2 FQGTGA. CDR3 length: 13 residues. The V end lost 2 bases, the J end lost 0 bases, and 4 bases lay between the germline ends. The CDR3 bases are TGTGCCAGCAGCTTAGAAGCTAACTATGGCTACACCTTC. Translated: CASSLEANYGYTF.

Comments on this clone: The same CDR3 is also encoded by other DNA sequences in this sample. CDR3 in amino acids: CASSLAGAETQYF. In DNA, the CDR3 is TGCGCCAGCAGCTTGGCCGGGGCGGAGACCCAGTACTTC. This chain joins TRBV5-1 and TRBJ2-5; tentatively, D is TRBD1 or TRBD2 (5 bases each). Germline V lookup: CDR1 SGHRS, CDR2 YFSETQ. CDR3 length equals 13 residues. V dropped 0 bases and J dropped 5 bases, with 8 bases sitting between them.

The rearrangement joins TRBV7-9 to TRBJ1-2; 9 bases match TRBD1. The CDR3 has 16 residues. Germline V lookup: CDR1 SEHNR, CDR2 FQNEAQ (reference sequence). V shed 7 bases, J shed 5 bases, and the junction held 14 bases outside the gene matches. The CDR3 region is CASTPGTGGREYGYTF. CDR3 bases: TGTGCCAGCACCCCTGGAACAGGGGGCCGAGAGTATGGCTACACCTTC.

This rearrangement joins TRBV11-2 to TRBJ1-1; no clear D. V was cut by 6 bases and J by 3 bases, with 14 bases left in between. Germline CDR1 is SGHAT and CDR2 is FQNNGV. CDR3 length equals 14 residues. In DNA, the CDR3 is TGTGCCAGCAGTCTCTCCGGGTACGACACTGAAGCTTTCTTT. Amino acid sequence: CASSLSGYDTEAFF.

The chain couples TRBV6-5 to TRBJ1-3; maybe TRBD1 (5 bases). This CDR3 is built from 14 residues. Trimming removed 2 bases at V and 3 bases at J, with 8 bases between. Germline values: CDR1 MNHEY, CDR2 SVGAGI. CDR3: CASSYGGDGNTIYF. The CDR3 DNA reads as TGTGCCAGCAGTTACGGGGGGGATGGAAACACCATATATTTT.

The genes are TRBV28 and TRBJ1-1; a weak D match, TRBD1 (6 bases). The CDR3 spans 15 residues. The V end lost 6 bases, the J end lost 4 bases, and 18 bases lay between the germline ends. Germline CDR1 and CDR2: MDHEN and SYDVKM. The chain's CDR3 is CASRRLQGLGTEAFF. The CDR3 coding sequence is TGTGCCAGCAGGAGGTTACAGGGATTGGGCACTGAAGCTTTCTTT.

The chain joins TRBV6-1 to TRBJ2-3, with 8 nucleotides matching TRBD2. The germline V gene encodes CDR1 MNHNS and CDR2 SASEGT. V shed 6 bases, J shed 6 bases, and the junction held 11 bases outside the gene matches. The CDR3 covers 15 residues. The CDR3 is CASRPGSGSVDTQYF. The DNA of the CDR3 is TGTGCCAGCAGACCGGGCAGCGGGAGCGTCGATACGCAGTATTTT.

This chain links TRBV9 with TRBJ2-5; D call uncertain. Germline V gives CDR1 SGDLS, CDR2 YYNGEE. The CDR3 spans 15 residues. V was shortened by 3 bases and J by 1 base, with 13 bases between the two germline ends. This CDR3 is CASSAHPRTQETQYF. CDR3 nucleotides: TGTGCCAGCAGCGCCCACCCCCGGACCCAAGAGACCCAGTACTTC.

Notes on this clone: Within the sample, other DNA sequences also encode this same CDR3. The CDR3 region is CSVAGGPGTDTQYF. The CDR3 nucleotides read TGCAGCGTTGCCGGGGGACCAGGGACAGATACGCAGTATTTT. The V call is TRBV29-1, the J call TRBJ2-3; maybe TRBD2 (6 bases). The CDR3 sequence is 14 residues long. V was pared by 4 bases and J by 3 bases, with 14 bases between. Per the germline V gene, CDR1 is SQVTM and CDR2 is ANQGSEA.

V gene TRBV30 combines with J gene TRBJ2-7, with D hard to call. Trimming cost V 0 bases and J 4 bases, with 13 bases left between them. The CDR3 is 14 amino acids. Germline CDR1 GTSNPN, CDR2 SVGIG (reference sequence). CDR3 nucleotide sequence: TGTGCCTGGAGTGTAACTGGGGTCAGATACGAGCAGTACTTC. Translated, it gives CAWSVTGVRYEQYF.

CDR3 in amino acids: CASSIRRTGEYSEQFF. The CDR3 nucleotides are TGTGCCAGTAGTATTCGTAGGACAGGGGAATATAGTGAGCAGTTCTTC. V gene TRBV19 combines with J gene TRBJ2-1, with 9 bases identical to TRBD1. The V and J ends lost 3 bases and 9 bases, in that order; junction bases with no gene match: 12. CDR1 is LNHDA, CDR2 SQIVND, per germline (reference sequence). The length of the CDR3 is 16 residues.

For this clone: At the DNA level, this CDR3 is encoded by other sequences in the same sample as well. As DNA, the CDR3 is TGTGCCAGCAGCTTGGGGACACCGAACACCGGGGAGCTGTTTTTT. Translation: CASSLGTPNTGELFF. The J gene is TRBJ2-2, the V gene TRBV5-4, with D perhaps TRBD1 (5 bases). The CDR3 consists of 15 residues. Trimming took 0 bases from V and 0 from J, leaving 6 bases between them. Germline V gene data show CDR1 as SGHNT and CDR2 as YYREEE (reference sequence).

This chain links TRBV28 with TRBJ1-3, with D perhaps matching TRBD1 (6 bases). CDR1 and CDR2 from the germline V gene are MDHEN and SYDVKM. The length of the CDR3 is 16 residues. Trimming removed 2 bases from V and 4 bases from J, with 15 bases in between. CDR3 bases: TGTGCCAGCAGTTTAAGACAGGCAGGAGGAGGAAACACCATATATTTT. Residues: CASSLRQAGGGNTIYF. Variable domain in full (rest from reference TRBV28 and TRBJ1-3): DVKVTQSSRYLVKRTGEKVFLECVQDMDHENMFWYRQDPGLGLRLIYFSYDVKMKEKGDIPEGYSVSREKKERFSLILESASTNQTSMYLCASSLRQAGGGNTIYFGEGSWLTVV.

The chain joins TRBV4-3 to TRBJ1-4, with no clear D. The ends were cut back, 5 bases at V and 0 bases at J, with 4 bases in the middle. The CDR3 spans 13 residues. Per the germline V gene, CDR1 is LGHNA and CDR2 is YSLEER. The CDR3 region is CASSSSTNEKLFF. In nucleotides, the CDR3 is TGCGCCAGCAGCTCCTCAACTAATGAAAAACTGTTTTTT.

The chain combines TRBV18 with TRBJ2-1; TRBD1 agrees at 8 bases. The V and J ends lost 1 base and 8 bases, in that order; junction bases with no gene match: 10. Germline V gene lookup returns CDR1 KGHSH and CDR2 LQKENI. The CDR3 has 16 amino acids. DNA of the CDR3: TGTGCCAGCTCACCACGTTTGCAGGGGGCTTGGGATGAGCAGTTCTTC. This sequence encodes CASSPRLQGAWDEQFF.

This chain links TRBV5-6 with TRBJ2-3, with 12 bases identical to TRBD2. Germline CDR1 and CDR2: SGHDT and YYEEEE. This CDR3 is 19 amino acids long. With V trimmed by 2 bases and J by 0 bases, 10 bases remained unmatched. The CDR3 DNA reads TGTGCCAGCAGCTTACGGACTAGCGGGACCCGAACAAGCACAGATACGCAGTATTTT. Protein product: CASSLRTSGTRTSTDTQYF. The full variable domain, in which reference TRBV5-6 and TRBJ2-3 provide the parts outside the CDR3, is DAGVTQSPTHLIKTRGQQVTLRCSPKSGHDTVSWYQQALGQGPQFIFQYYEEEERQRGNFPDRFSGHQFPNYSSELNVNALLLGDSALYLCASSLRTSGTRTSTDTQYFGPGTRLTVL.

This clone was observed a few times. The chain links TRBV19 to TRBJ1-2; no firm D call. V lost 6 bases and J 8 bases, leaving 19 bases between the germline ends. Germline-derived CDR1 and CDR2 are LNHDA and SQIVND (reference sequence). The CDR3 runs to 14 residues. Here the CDR3 DNA reads TGTGCCAGTAGCCCGGGGTTGCCCCCAGTCGGCTACACCTTC. Translated, it gives CASSPGLPPVGYTF.

The chain couples TRBV6-5 to TRBJ1-4; unclear D gene. V was trimmed by 3 bases and J by 0 bases, leaving 8 bases between them. The CDR3 is 15 amino acids. Germline V gene data show CDR1 as MNHEY and CDR2 as SVGAGI. The CDR3 here is CASSYVPTTNEKLFF. The CDR3 DNA sequence: TGTGCCAGCAGTTATGTACCCACAACTAATGAAAAACTGTTTTTT.

V is TRBV6-1 and J is TRBJ1-5; D unresolved. Trimming removed 1 base from V and 11 bases from J, with 3 bases in between. The CDR3 has 10 amino acids. Germline-derived CDR1 and CDR2 are MNHNS and SASEGT. Written as DNA, the CDR3 is TGTGCCAGCAGTGAAGTTGCCCAGCATTTT. Translating it yields CASSEVAQHF.

The chain joins TRBV15 to TRBJ2-5, with 9 bases that match TRBD2. J was trimmed by 5 bases and V by 0 bases; bases with no gene match: 10. The CDR3 loop spans 17 amino acids. From germline, CDR1 is LNHNV and CDR2 YYDKDF (reference sequence). As DNA, the CDR3 is TGTGCCACCAGCAGAGACGGGGCGGGAGGGCCGAGGGAGACCCAGTACTTC. The encoded protein is CATSRDGAGGPRETQYF.